This T cell receptor (beta chain) was sequenced in a study of blood T cells in healthy people across ages. The CDR3 is 15 amino acids. V lost 0 bases and J lost 5, with 13 bases in between. The germline CDR1 and CDR2 sequences are MNHEY and SMNVEV (reference sequence). The authors ran a second PCR of about 7 to 12 cycles using a sample-barcoded 5' primer and a J-beta primer mix. TCRdb called the 5' RACE reads again in MiXCR, with one record for every CDR3 protein. Among about 640,000 distinct CDR3 sequences listed, 58% were seen once. The chain carries TRBV27 and TRBJ2-5; D may be TRBD1 (6 bases). Material for sequencing was blood. The source of this sequence is a man aged 60-69 years in good health. CDR3 coding DNA: TGTGCCAGCAGTTTATCGGGGGCAAGTTTGGAGACCCAGTACTTC. Encoded protein: CASSLSGASLETQYF.